A selection of T cell receptor beta chains follows, all from one sample in a study of technical replicates of blood from a few donors. Data came from immunoSEQ multiplex PCR; TCRdb stores just in-frame clones and leaves some out. The sample holds 75,000 to 100,000 clones; roughly 94% are singletons and the top ten take 0.25%. The sequenced sample consisted of T cells isolated from PBMCs. These receptors originate from a human donor in good health. Both conserved end residues are part of each CDR3.

CDR3aa: CASATTEAFF; j_gene: TRBJ1-1; v_gene: TRBV7-8
CDR3aa: CSVGTGYSNQPQHF; j_gene: TRBJ1-5; v_gene: TRBV29-1
CDR3aa: CASSPGTQAFF; j_gene: TRBJ1-1; v_gene: TRBV18
CDR3aa: CASSLDPGLHEQYF; j_gene: TRBJ2-7; v_gene: TRBV7-8
CDR3aa: CSVPLGLALADTQYF; j_gene: TRBJ2-3; v_gene: TRBV29-1
CDR3aa: CASRAGTGDTGELFF; j_gene: TRBJ2-2; v_gene: TRBV19
CDR3aa: CASSLPRGLAETQYF; j_gene: TRBJ2-5; v_gene: TRBV7-9
CDR3aa: CASSSTMVGGYTF; j_gene: TRBJ1-2; v_gene: TRBV11-2
CDR3aa: CASSPYEGASYYGYTF; j_gene: TRBJ1-2; v_gene: TRBV28
CDR3aa: CASSDRQLGYGYTF; j_gene: TRBJ1-2; v_gene: TRBV6-5
CDR3aa: CASSPDRDRAYEQYF; j_gene: TRBJ2-7; v_gene: TRBV27
CDR3aa: CASSEYVGRTYEQYF; j_gene: TRBJ2-7; v_gene: TRBV6-1
CDR3aa: CASSAPTGRRGPQHF; j_gene: TRBJ1-5; v_gene: TRBV28
CDR3aa: CASSLTTGTARETQYF; j_gene: TRBJ2-5; v_gene: TRBV7-6
CDR3aa: CASSIIGQGGHEQYF; j_gene: TRBJ2-7; v_gene: TRBV27
CDR3aa: CASSPLGQGTDTQYF; j_gene: TRBJ2-3; v_gene: TRBV7-3
CDR3aa: CASSLARAGQEKLFF; j_gene: TRBJ1-4; v_gene: TRBV5-1
CDR3aa: CASSASGSWSREQYF; j_gene: TRBJ2-7; v_gene: TRBV25-1
CDR3aa: CASSAGGLGSTEAFF; j_gene: TRBJ1-1; v_gene: TRBV9
CDR3aa: CAWNAWDRGGEQYF; j_gene: TRBJ2-7; v_gene: TRBV30
CDR3aa: CSVVGRLAGNEQFF; j_gene: TRBJ2-1; v_gene: TRBV29-1
CDR3aa: CASSLAGVDTQYF; j_gene: TRBJ2-3; v_gene: TRBV4-1
CDR3aa: CASTIARERGGELFF; j_gene: TRBJ2-2; v_gene: TRBV2
CDR3aa: CASSPRTGNPSYEQYF; j_gene: TRBJ2-7; v_gene: TRBV5-1
CDR3aa: CASDRVGYEQYF; j_gene: TRBJ2-7; v_gene: TRBV6-1
CDR3aa: CASSGPGTGAHF; j_gene: TRBJ2-7; v_gene: TRBV9
CDR3aa: CASSTREGDEQFF; j_gene: TRBJ2-1; v_gene: TRBV27
CDR3aa: CASSLRQVLNTGELFF; j_gene: TRBJ2-2; v_gene: TRBV4-1
CDR3aa: CASSLGQGVSSGDEKLFF; j_gene: TRBJ1-4; v_gene: TRBV7-6
CDR3aa: CASSQLLAGGPSEQFF; j_gene: TRBJ2-1; v_gene: TRBV4-1
CDR3aa: CASDRGRGEQYF; j_gene: TRBJ2-7; v_gene: TRBV6-1
CDR3aa: CASSESVLRFTIYF; j_gene: TRBJ1-3; v_gene: TRBV6-1
CDR3aa: CASSIDSSYEQYF; j_gene: TRBJ2-7; v_gene: TRBV19
CDR3aa: CASSLQKTPEREAFF; j_gene: TRBJ1-1; v_gene: TRBV27
CDR3aa: CASSLMAGTYNEQFF; j_gene: TRBJ2-1; v_gene: TRBV27
CDR3aa: CASSLAHEPYNEQFF; j_gene: TRBJ2-1; v_gene: TRBV7-7
CDR3aa: CASLPPQDTEAFF; j_gene: TRBJ1-1; v_gene: TRBV19
CDR3aa: CASSVASTLNTDTQYF; j_gene: TRBJ2-3; v_gene: TRBV9
CDR3aa: CASSLFTGINYGYTF; j_gene: TRBJ1-2; v_gene: TRBV7-9
CDR3aa: CASRGTSGRDAQYF; j_gene: TRBJ2-7; v_gene: TRBV28
CDR3aa: CASSSPGTAPYEQYF; j_gene: TRBJ2-7; v_gene: TRBV28
CDR3aa: CASSRQGEGGAFF; j_gene: TRBJ1-1; v_gene: TRBV27
CDR3aa: CASSLVEGYEQYF; j_gene: TRBJ2-7; v_gene: TRBV5-1
CDR3aa: CAWRMGQGCPFGYGYTF; j_gene: TRBJ1-2; v_gene: TRBV30
CDR3aa: CASSSMEQENTEAFF; j_gene: TRBJ1-1; v_gene: TRBV6-5
CDR3aa: CASSFQRYYEQYF; j_gene: TRBJ2-7; v_gene: TRBV27
CDR3aa: CSAETDNYGYTF; j_gene: TRBJ1-2; v_gene: TRBV29-1
CDR3aa: CASTLDGRNTEAFF; j_gene: TRBJ1-1; v_gene: TRBV5-1
CDR3aa: CASRRETYEQYF; j_gene: TRBJ2-7; v_gene: TRBV6-6
CDR3aa: CASSSTPSPEAFF; j_gene: TRBJ1-1; v_gene: TRBV5-6
CDR3aa: CASRGIGDQPQHF; j_gene: TRBJ1-5; v_gene: TRBV2
CDR3aa: CASSRHSTEAFF; j_gene: TRBJ1-1; v_gene: TRBV7-9
CDR3aa: CASSFGASGYNEQFF; j_gene: TRBJ2-1; v_gene: TRBV9
CDR3aa: CASSPTVSYNEQFF; j_gene: TRBJ2-1; v_gene: TRBV7-7